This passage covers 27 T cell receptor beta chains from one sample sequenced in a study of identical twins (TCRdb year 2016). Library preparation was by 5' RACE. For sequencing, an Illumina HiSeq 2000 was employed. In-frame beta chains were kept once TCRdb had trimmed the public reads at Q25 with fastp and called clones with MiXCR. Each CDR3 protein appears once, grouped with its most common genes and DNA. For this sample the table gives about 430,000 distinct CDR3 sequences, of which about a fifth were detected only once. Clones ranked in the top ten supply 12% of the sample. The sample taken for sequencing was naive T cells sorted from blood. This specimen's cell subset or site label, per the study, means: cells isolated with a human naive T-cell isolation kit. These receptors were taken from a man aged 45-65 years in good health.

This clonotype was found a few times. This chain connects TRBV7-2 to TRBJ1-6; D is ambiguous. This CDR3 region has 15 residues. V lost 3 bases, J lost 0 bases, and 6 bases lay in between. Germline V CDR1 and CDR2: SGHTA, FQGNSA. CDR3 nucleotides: TGTGCCAGCAGCTTTGCGAGCTCCTATAATTCACCCCTCCACTTT. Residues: CASSFASSYNSPLHF.

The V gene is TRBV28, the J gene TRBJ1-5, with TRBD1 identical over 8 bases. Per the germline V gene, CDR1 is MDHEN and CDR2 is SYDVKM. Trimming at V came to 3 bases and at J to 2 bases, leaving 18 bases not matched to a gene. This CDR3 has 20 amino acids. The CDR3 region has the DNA TGTGCCAGCAGTTTTAGTTCTCCAGGGGGCCTGTGGACGGGCAATCAGCCCCAGCATTTT. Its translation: CASSFSSPGGLWTGNQPQHF.

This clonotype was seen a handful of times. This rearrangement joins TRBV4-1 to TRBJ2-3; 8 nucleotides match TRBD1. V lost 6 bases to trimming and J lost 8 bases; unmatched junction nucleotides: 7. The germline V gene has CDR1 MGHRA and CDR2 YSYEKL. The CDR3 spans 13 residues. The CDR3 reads CASSKQGAVTQYF. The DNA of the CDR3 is TGCGCCAGCAGTAAGCAGGGGGCAGTTACGCAGTATTTT.

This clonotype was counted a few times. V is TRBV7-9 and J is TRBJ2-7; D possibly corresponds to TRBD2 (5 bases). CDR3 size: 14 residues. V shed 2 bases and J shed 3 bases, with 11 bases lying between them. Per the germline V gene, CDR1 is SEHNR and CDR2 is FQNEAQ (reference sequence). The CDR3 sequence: CASSLPIEGYEQYF. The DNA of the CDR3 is TGTGCCAGCAGCTTACCGATTGAGGGCTACGAGCAGTACTTC.

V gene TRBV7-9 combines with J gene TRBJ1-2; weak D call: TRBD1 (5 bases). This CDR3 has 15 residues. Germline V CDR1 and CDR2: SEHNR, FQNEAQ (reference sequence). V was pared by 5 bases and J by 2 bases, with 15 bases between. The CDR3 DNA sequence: TGTGCCAGCAGCACGCACGGGGCCAGGAACTATGGCTACACCTTC. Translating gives CASSTHGARNYGYTF.

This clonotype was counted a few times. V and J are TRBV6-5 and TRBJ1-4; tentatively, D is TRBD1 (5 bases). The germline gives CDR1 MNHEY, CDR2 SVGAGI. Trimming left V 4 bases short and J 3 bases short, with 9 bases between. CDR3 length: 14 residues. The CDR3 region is CASSSGLANEKLFF. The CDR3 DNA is TGTGCCAGCAGTTCAGGGTTGGCTAATGAAAAACTGTTTTTT.

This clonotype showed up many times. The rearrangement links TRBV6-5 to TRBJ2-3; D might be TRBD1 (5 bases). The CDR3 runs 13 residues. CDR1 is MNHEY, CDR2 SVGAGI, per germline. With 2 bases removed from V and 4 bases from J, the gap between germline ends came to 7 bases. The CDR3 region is CASSYGHPDTQYF. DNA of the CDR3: TGTGCCAGCAGTTACGGACACCCAGATACGCAGTATTTT.

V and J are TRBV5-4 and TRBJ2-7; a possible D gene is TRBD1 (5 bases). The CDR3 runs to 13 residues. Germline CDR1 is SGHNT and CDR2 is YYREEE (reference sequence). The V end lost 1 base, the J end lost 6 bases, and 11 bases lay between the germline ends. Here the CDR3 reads CASSLQGLGEQYF. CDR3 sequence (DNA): TGTGCCAGCAGCTTGCAGGGTCTGGGCGAGCAGTACTTC.

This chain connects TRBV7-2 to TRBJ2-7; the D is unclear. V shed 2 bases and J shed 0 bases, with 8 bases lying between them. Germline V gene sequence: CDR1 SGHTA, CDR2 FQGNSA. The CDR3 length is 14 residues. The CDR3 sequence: CASSLLGFSYEQYF. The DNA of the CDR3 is TGTGCCAGCAGCTTACTAGGGTTCTCCTACGAGCAGTACTTC.

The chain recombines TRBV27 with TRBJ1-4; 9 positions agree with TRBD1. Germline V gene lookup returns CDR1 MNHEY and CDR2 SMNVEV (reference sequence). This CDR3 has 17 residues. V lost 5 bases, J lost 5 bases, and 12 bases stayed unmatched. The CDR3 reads CASSPLRIQGANEKLFF. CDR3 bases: TGTGCCAGCAGTCCGCTACGCATACAGGGGGCAAATGAAAAACTGTTTTTT.

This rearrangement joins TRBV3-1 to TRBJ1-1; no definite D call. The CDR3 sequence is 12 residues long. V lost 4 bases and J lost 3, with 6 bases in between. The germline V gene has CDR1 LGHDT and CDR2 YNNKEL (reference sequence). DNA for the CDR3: TGTGCCAGCAGCCGCGGACACACTGAAGCTTTCTTT. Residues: CASSRGHTEAFF.

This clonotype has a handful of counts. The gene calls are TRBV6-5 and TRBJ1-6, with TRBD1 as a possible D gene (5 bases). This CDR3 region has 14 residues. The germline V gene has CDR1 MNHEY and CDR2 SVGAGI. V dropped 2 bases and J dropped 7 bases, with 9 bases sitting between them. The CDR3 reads CASSYTAGNSPLHF. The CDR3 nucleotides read TGTGCCAGCAGTTACACAGCAGGGAATTCACCCCTCCACTTT.

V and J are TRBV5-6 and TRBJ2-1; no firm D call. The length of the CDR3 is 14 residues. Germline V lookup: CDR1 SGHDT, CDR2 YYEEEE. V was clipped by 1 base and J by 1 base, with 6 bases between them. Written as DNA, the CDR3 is TGTGCCAGCAGCTTGCTTAGGTCCTACAATGAGCAGTTCTTC. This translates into CASSLLRSYNEQFF.

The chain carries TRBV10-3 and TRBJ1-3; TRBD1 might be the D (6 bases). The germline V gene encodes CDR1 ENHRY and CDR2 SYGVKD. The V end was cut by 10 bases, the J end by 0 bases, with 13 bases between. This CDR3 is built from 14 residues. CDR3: CATTTGNSGNTIYF. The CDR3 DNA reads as TGTGCCACCACGACAGGCAACTCTGGAAACACCATATATTTT.

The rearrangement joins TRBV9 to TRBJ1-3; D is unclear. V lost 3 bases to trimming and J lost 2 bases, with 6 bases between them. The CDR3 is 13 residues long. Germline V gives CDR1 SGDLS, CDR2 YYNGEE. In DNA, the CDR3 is TGTGCCAGCAGCGGGAGCCCTGGAAACACCATATATTTT. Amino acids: CASSGSPGNTIYF.

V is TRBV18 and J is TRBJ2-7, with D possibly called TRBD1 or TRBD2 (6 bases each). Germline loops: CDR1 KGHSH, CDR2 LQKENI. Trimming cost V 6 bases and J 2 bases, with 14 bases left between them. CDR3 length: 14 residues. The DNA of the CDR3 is TGTGCCAGCTCCTCGGGGGCGGTAACCTACGAGCAGTACTTC. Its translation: CASSSGAVTYEQYF.

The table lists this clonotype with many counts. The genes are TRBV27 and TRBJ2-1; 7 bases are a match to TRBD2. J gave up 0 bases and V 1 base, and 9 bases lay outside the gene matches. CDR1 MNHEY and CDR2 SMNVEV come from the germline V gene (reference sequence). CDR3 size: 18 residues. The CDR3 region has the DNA TGTGCCAGCAGTTTATTAGGGTCCCTAGCGGTCTCCTACAATGAGCAGTTCTTC. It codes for CASSLLGSLAVSYNEQFF.

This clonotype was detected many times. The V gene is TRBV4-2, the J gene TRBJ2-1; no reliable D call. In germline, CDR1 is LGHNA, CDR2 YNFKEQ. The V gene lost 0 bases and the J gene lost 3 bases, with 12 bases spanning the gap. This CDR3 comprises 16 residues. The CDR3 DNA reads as TGTGCCAGCAGCCAAGATCTCGGCCTCCGCTACAATGAGCAGTTCTTC. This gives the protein CASSQDLGLRYNEQFF.

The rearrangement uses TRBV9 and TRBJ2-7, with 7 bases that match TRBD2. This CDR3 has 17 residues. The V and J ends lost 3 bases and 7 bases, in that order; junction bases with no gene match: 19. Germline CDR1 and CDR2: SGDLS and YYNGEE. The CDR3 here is CASSAQPGAGFSREQYF. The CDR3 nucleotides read TGTGCCAGCAGCGCTCAACCGGGAGCGGGGTTCAGTCGGGAGCAGTACTTC.

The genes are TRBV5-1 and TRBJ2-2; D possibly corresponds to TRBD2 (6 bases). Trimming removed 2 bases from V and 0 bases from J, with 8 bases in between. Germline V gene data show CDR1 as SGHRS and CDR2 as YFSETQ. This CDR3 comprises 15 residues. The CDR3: CASSFGGPNTGELFF. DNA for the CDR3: TGCGCCAGCAGCTTCGGGGGTCCGAACACCGGGGAGCTGTTTTTT.

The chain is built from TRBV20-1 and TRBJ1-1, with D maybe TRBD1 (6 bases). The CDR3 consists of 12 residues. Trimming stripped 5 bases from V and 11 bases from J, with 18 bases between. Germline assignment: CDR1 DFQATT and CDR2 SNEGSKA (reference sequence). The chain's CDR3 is CSAARTAGNAFF. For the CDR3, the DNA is TGCAGTGCTGCCCGGACAGCCGGTAATGCTTTCTTT.

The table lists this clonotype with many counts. The DNA of the CDR3 is TGCGCCAGCAGCCTGGACAGCGAGCAGTACTTC. Translated: CASSLDSEQYF. The chain couples TRBV5-1 to TRBJ2-7; D may be TRBD1 (6 bases). Germline CDR1 SGHRS, CDR2 YFSETQ. The V gene lost 4 bases and the J gene lost 6 bases, with 8 bases spanning the gap. The CDR3 covers 11 residues.

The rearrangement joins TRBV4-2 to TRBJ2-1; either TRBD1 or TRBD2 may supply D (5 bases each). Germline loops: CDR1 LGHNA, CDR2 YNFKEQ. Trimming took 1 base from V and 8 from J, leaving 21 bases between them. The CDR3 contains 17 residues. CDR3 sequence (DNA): TGTGCCAGCAGCCAAGTCATCCGGGACCTGAAAGGTGATGAGCAGTTCTTC. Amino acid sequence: CASSQVIRDLKGDEQFF.

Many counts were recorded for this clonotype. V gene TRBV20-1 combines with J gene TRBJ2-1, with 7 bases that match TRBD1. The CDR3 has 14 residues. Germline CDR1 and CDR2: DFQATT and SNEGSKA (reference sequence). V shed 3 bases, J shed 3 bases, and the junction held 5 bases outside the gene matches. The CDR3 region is CSASRDSLYNEQFF. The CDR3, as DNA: TGCAGTGCTAGTCGGGACAGTCTCTACAATGAGCAGTTCTTC.

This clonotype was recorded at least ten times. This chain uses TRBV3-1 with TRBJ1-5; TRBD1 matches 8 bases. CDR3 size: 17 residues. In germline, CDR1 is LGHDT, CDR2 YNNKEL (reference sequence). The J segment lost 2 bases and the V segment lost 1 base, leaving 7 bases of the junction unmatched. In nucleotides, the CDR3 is TGTGCCAGCAGCCAAGCCCCGGACAGGGCGGGCAATCAGCCCCAGCATTTT. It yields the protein CASSQAPDRAGNQPQHF.

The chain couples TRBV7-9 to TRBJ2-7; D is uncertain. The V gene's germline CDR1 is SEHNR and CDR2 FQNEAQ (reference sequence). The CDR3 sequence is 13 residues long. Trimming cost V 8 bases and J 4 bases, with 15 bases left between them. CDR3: CASGETTTYEQYF. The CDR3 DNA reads TGTGCCAGCGGTGAAACTACTACGTACGAGCAGTACTTC. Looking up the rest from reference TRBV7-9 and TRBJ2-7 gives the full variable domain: DTGVSQNPRHKITKRGQNVTFRCDPISEHNRLYWYRQTLGQGPEFLTYFQNEAQLEKSRLLSDRFSAERPKGSFSTLEIQRTEQGDSAMYLCASGETTTYEQYFGPGTRLTVT.

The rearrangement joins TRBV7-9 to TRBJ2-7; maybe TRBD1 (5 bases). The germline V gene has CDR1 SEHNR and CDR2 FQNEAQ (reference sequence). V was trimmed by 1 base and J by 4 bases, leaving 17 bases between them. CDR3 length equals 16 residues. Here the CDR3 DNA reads TGTGCCAGCAGCTTAGGGGCAGGGTCAGATGGTTACGAGCAGTACTTC. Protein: CASSLGAGSDGYEQYF.